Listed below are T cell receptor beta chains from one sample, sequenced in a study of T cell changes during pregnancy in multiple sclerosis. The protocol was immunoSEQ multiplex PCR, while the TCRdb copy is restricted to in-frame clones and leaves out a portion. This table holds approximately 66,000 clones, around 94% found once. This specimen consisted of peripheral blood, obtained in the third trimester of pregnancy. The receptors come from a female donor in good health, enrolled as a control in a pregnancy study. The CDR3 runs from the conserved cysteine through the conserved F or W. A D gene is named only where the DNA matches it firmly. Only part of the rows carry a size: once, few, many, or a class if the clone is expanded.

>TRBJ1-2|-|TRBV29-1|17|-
CSVDGGRGVSDYYGYTF
TGCAGCGTTGATGGGGGCCGGGGGGTCAGCGACTACTATGGCTACACCTTC
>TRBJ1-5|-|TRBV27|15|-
CASSFPRRVGQPQHF
TGTGCCAGCAGTTTTCCTAGGCGGGTTGGGCAGCCCCAGCATTTT
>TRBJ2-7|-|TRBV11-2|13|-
CASSSQGSYEQYF
TGTGCCAGCAGTTCACAGGGTTCCTACGAGCAGTACTTC
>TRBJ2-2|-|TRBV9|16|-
CASSTLGISNTGELFF
TGTGCCAGCAGCACGCTCGGGATATCGAACACCGGGGAGCTGTTTTTT
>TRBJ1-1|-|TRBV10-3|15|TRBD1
CAIRRSQGVSTEAFF
TGTGCCATCAGACGCTCCCAGGGGGTCAGCACTGAAGCTTTCTTT
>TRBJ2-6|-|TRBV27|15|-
CASGRGNSGANVLTF
TGTGCCAGCGGAAGGGGAAACTCTGGGGCCAACGTCCTGACTTTC
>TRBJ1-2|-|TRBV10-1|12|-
CASTYPGNGYTF
TGCGCCAGCACCTATCCCGGGAATGGCTACACCTTC
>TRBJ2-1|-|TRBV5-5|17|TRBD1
CASSPTFTGTGGNEQFF
TGTGCCAGCAGCCCCACGTTTACCGGGACAGGGGGAAATGAGCAGTTCTTC
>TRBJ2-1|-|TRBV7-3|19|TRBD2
CASSPRFTSGGAFANEQFF
TGTGCCAGCAGCCCGAGATTCACTAGCGGGGGGGCTTTTGCGAATGAGCAGTTCTTC
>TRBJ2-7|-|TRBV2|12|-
CASSGPSYEQYF
TGTGCCAGCAGTGGTCCTAGTTACGAGCAGTACTTC
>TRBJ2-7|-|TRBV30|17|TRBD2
CAWSGASGATFQNEQYF
TGTGCCTGGAGTGGGGCTAGCGGTGCTACCTTTCAGAACGAGCAGTACTTC
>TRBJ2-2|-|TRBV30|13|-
CAWSVIGAGELFF
TGTGCCTGGAGTGTAATCGGGGCCGGGGAGCTGTTTTTT
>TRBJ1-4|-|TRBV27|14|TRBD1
CASSSDRGGEKLFF
TGTGCCAGCAGTTCGGACAGGGGAGGAGAAAAACTGTTTTTT
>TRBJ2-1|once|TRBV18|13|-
CASSLQIYNEQFF
TGTGCCAGCTCACTACAGATCTACAATGAGCAGTTCTTC
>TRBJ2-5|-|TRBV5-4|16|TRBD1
CASSLALTGGVETQYF
TGTGCCAGCAGCTTGGCCCTTACAGGGGGAGTGGAGACCCAGTACTTC
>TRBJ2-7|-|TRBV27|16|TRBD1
CASSFQGQGGIYEQYF
TGTGCCAGCAGTTTTCAGGGACAGGGTGGAATCTACGAGCAGTACTTC